One and the same sample provided the 22 T cell receptor beta chains below, sequenced in a study of cytomegalovirus exposure and HLA in healthy donors. This PCR relied on a set of 60 Vbeta primers and 13 Jbeta primers. Sequenced by immunoSEQ multiplex PCR; TCRdb stores in-frame clones only, minus some. Here the sample spans some 180,000 clones, more than 70% being singletons. Material: PBMCs. These receptors were taken from a girl between 5 and 17 years old in good health and CMV-seropositive.

The rearrangement joins TRBV30 to TRBJ2-7; 7 nucleotides match TRBD2. Germline values: CDR1 GTSNPN, CDR2 SVGIG (reference sequence). This CDR3 comprises 14 residues. The trim removed 7 bases at V and 0 bases at J, leaving 9 bases unmatched. The CDR3: CAFLGGGSSYEQYF. DNA of the CDR3: TGTGCCTTTCTTGGGGGAGGGAGCTCCTACGAGCAGTACTTC.

This clone was detected once. The chain links TRBV5-1 to TRBJ1-5; D may be TRBD1 (6 bases). CDR3 length: 15 amino acids. CDR1 and CDR2 from the germline V gene are SGHRS and YFSETQ. Trimming left V 4 bases short and J 0 bases short, with 11 bases between. The CDR3 here is CASSKAGDSNQPQHF. CDR3 DNA: TGCGCCAGCAGCAAGGCAGGGGATAGCAATCAGCCCCAGCATTTT. The variable domain in full, completed from reference TRBV5-1 and TRBJ1-5, reads KAGVTQTPRYLIKTRGQQVTLSCSPISGHRSVSWYQQTPGQGLQFLFEYFSETQRNKGNFPGRFSGRQFSNSRSEMNVSTLELGDSALYLCASSKAGDSNQPQHFGDGTRLSIL.

V gene TRBV27 combines with J gene TRBJ1-4, with 9 bases aligning to TRBD1. Germline V gives CDR1 MNHEY, CDR2 SMNVEV (reference sequence). Trimming took 3 bases from V and 1 from J; bases not matched to a gene: 6. The CDR3 length is 17 residues. CDR3 nucleotides: TGTGCCAGCAGTTTGCTATGGACAGGGGAAACTAATGAAAAACTGTTTTTT. Translated, it gives CASSLLWTGETNEKLFF.

The DNA of the CDR3 is TGCAGCGTTGGGGGTGTGGGGACAGGGGGATACCGTCCCTACGAGCAGTACTTC. Residues: CSVGGVGTGGYRPYEQYF. The V call is TRBV29-1, the J call TRBJ2-7; 11 nucleotides match TRBD1. The germline V gene has CDR1 SQVTM and CDR2 ANQGSEA. The CDR3 is 18 residues long. Trimming took 4 bases from V and 2 from J; bases not matched to a gene: 16.

V gene TRBV11-3 combines with J gene TRBJ1-1; 9 positions agree with TRBD1. This CDR3 is built from 16 residues. V lost 4 bases to trimming and J lost 6 bases; unmatched junction nucleotides: 12. Germline V lookup: CDR1 SGHNT, CDR2 YENEEA. For the CDR3, the DNA is TGTGCCAGCAGCTCCGGGACAGGGCGGAGTGGGTCTGAAGCTTTCTTT. Its protein is CASSSGTGRSGSEAFF.

The gene calls are TRBV7-9 and TRBJ1-1; D remains unclear. CDR1 and CDR2 from the germline V gene are SEHNR and FQNEAQ (reference sequence). The CDR3 is 13 residues long. The V gene lost 5 bases and the J gene lost 10 bases, with 17 bases spanning the gap. Here the CDR3 DNA reads TGTGCCAGCAGCCCACAAACTTCGGGTAGAGCTTTCTTT. Translating it yields CASSPQTSGRAFF.

The chain recombines TRBV5-1 with TRBJ1-1; TRBD1 might be the D (5 bases). Trimming left V 4 bases short and J 2 bases short, with 9 bases between. The CDR3 is 13 amino acids. CDR1 and CDR2 (germline): SGHRS, YFSETQ. CDR3: CASSGHVNTEAFF. Written as DNA, the CDR3 is TGCGCCAGCAGCGGACACGTTAACACTGAAGCTTTCTTT.

The V and J genes are TRBV25-1 and TRBJ2-3, with 8 positions matching TRBD2. Germline V lookup: CDR1 MGHDK, CDR2 SYGVNS. The CDR3 contains 15 residues. Trimming cost V 2 bases and J 3 bases; bases outside gene matches: 4. DNA of the CDR3: TGTGCCAGCAGTGAACGCCAGCGGGGGACAGATACGCAGTATTTT. Protein: CASSERQRGTDTQYF.

This clone was seen only a few times. The chain combines TRBV11-2 with TRBJ2-4; 8 bases fit TRBD2. J gave up 0 bases and V 2 bases, and 9 bases lay outside the gene matches. Per germline, CDR1 SGHAT and CDR2 FQNNGV. This CDR3 contains 18 residues. CDR3 nucleotides: TGTGCCAGCAGCTTAATTTCTAGCGGGCGACTAGCCAAAAACATTCAGTACTTC. Its translation: CASSLISSGRLAKNIQYF.

The chain links TRBV5-1 to TRBJ1-1, with D perhaps TRBD1 (5 bases). Trimming cost V 0 bases and J 1 base, with 10 bases left between them. The germline CDR1 and CDR2 sequences are SGHRS and YFSETQ. There are 15 residues in the CDR3. The CDR3 loop is CASSLAGKGNTEAFF. CDR3 DNA: TGCGCCAGCAGCTTGGCAGGGAAGGGGAACACTGAAGCTTTCTTT.

The chain combines TRBV5-5 with TRBJ1-4; no clear D. Germline V lookup: CDR1 SGHKS, CDR2 YYEKEE (reference sequence). The V and J ends lost 2 bases and 3 bases respectively, with 11 bases between them. CDR3 length: 15 residues. CDR3 sequence (DNA): TGTGCCAGCAGCTTAAACTATAGGCCTAATGAAAAACTGTTTTTT. It specifies CASSLNYRPNEKLFF.

The chain combines TRBV5-1 with TRBJ2-5; maybe TRBD2 (5 bases). V was clipped by 4 bases and J by 4 bases, with 5 bases between them. Looked up from germline, CDR1 is SGHRS and CDR2 is YFSETQ. This CDR3 region has 11 residues. CDR3 amino acids: CASSRGETQYF. The CDR3 DNA sequence: TGCGCCAGCAGCCGGGGAGAGACCCAGTACTTC. Supplemented by reference TRBV5-1 and TRBJ2-5, the full variable domain reads KAGVTQTPRYLIKTRGQQVTLSCSPISGHRSVSWYQQTPGQGLQFLFEYFSETQRNKGNFPGRFSGRQFSNSRSEMNVSTLELGDSALYLCASSRGETQYFGPGTRLLVL.

The chain recombines TRBV6-5 with TRBJ1-3; D is unresolved. Germline assignment: CDR1 MNHEY and CDR2 SVGAGI. V lost 6 bases to trimming and J lost 4 bases, with 4 bases between them. The CDR3 contains 11 residues. In nucleotides, the CDR3 is TGTGCCAGCAGCCGGGGAAACACCATATATTTT. This gives the protein CASSRGNTIYF.

This clone was counted a single time. V gene TRBV5-1 combines with J gene TRBJ2-7; TRBD1 matches 9 bases. The CDR3 length is 13 residues. Per germline, CDR1 SGHRS and CDR2 YFSETQ. J lost 5 bases, V lost 5 bases, and 5 bases had no gene match. CDR3 sequence reads: CASSSQGANEQYF. The CDR3 DNA follows: TGCGCCAGCAGTTCACAGGGGGCGAACGAGCAGTACTTC.

This rearrangement joins TRBV9 to TRBJ2-7; 9 nucleotides align to TRBD2. The junction had 5 bases not matched to a gene; V was cut back by 0 bases and J by 1 base. This CDR3 contains 16 residues. Germline CDR1 reads SGDLS; CDR2 reads YYNGEE. The CDR3 nucleotides are TGTGCCAGCAGCGTAGGCCTAGCGGGGCGATCCTACGAGCAGTACTTC. Translation: CASSVGLAGRSYEQYF.

The V and J genes are TRBV7-9 and TRBJ2-7, with 9 bases that match TRBD1. The CDR3 is 15 amino acids. CDR1 is SEHNR and CDR2 is FQNEAQ in the germline V gene (reference sequence). V lost 0 bases, J lost 1 base, and 1 base stayed unmatched. CDR3 sequence (DNA): TGTGCCAGCAGCTTAGCGGGGACAGGGTCCTACGAGCAGTACTTC. Protein sequence: CASSLAGTGSYEQYF.

This clone was counted a single time. The rearrangement uses TRBV6-1 and TRBJ2-2; D not certain. The ends were cut back, 6 bases at V and 3 bases at J, with 14 bases in the middle. The germline gives CDR1 MNHNS, CDR2 SASEGT. The CDR3 has 15 amino acids. CDR3 bases: TGTGCCAGCAGCCGACACGTCAAGGACACCGGGGAGCTGTTTTTT. The encoded protein is CASSRHVKDTGELFF.

The genes are TRBV2 and TRBJ1-5, with a weak D call TRBD1 (5 bases). CDR3 length: 14 residues. Germline values: CDR1 SNHLY, CDR2 FYNNEI. V lost 6 bases, J lost 0 bases, and 9 bases lay in between. The CDR3 loop is CASRDNYSNQPQHF. In DNA, the CDR3 is TGTGCCAGCAGGGACAATTATAGCAATCAGCCCCAGCATTTT.

This chain links TRBV2 with TRBJ2-7, with 13 bases fitting TRBD2. V was clipped by 8 bases and J by 7 bases; unmatched bases: 8. Germline V gene data show CDR1 as SNHLY and CDR2 as FYNNEI. The CDR3 consists of 14 residues. CDR3: CASQTSGGGGEQYF. The CDR3 coding sequence is TGTGCCAGCCAAACTAGCGGGGGGGGAGGAGAGCAGTACTTC.

The rearrangement uses TRBV6-1 and TRBJ1-5, with a weak D call TRBD1 (6 bases). Germline CDR1 and CDR2: MNHNS and SASEGT. The CDR3 length is 15 residues. V lost 6 bases, J lost 7 bases, and 19 bases lay in between. This CDR3 is CASRLQGWEGQPQHF. In DNA form, the CDR3 reads TGTGCCAGCAGATTACAGGGCTGGGAGGGCCAGCCCCAGCATTTT.

This rearrangement joins TRBV27 to TRBJ2-1, with a weak D call TRBD2 (6 bases). Trimming left V 0 bases short and J 9 bases short, with 21 bases between. The CDR3 totals 17 residues. Looked up from germline, CDR1 is MNHEY and CDR2 is SMNVEV (reference sequence). The CDR3 coding sequence is TGTGCCAGCAGTTTATCGATCCTAACTAGCAGCCTTGGTGAGCAGTTCTTC. Translation: CASSLSILTSSLGEQFF.

The chain recombines TRBV4-3 with TRBJ2-7; D gene unclear. This CDR3 has 13 amino acids. V lost 3 bases to trimming and J lost 0 bases, with 6 bases between them. Germline assignment: CDR1 LGHNA and CDR2 YSLEER. The CDR3 DNA sequence: TGCGCCAGCAGCCAGGCACCCTCCTACGAGCAGTACTTC. Its translation is CASSQAPSYEQYF.